One T cell receptor beta chain is described in this entry. Measured with immunoSEQ multiplex PCR; TCRdb has only the in-frame clones, and not every one. This table holds around 250,000 clones, roughly 79% found once. The entry originates in a study of blood T cell repertoires in COVID-19. Resolution of symptoms, clearance, or two negative PCRs was present in recovered Cohort 3 donors. Germline V gives CDR1 KGHSH, CDR2 LQKENI. The CDR3 runs 16 residues. Trimming took off 0 bases at V and 2 bases at J, with 8 bases between the two ends. Source material: PBMCs or T cells enriched from blood (not recorded which). This sequence originates from a man aged 35 to 55 who had recovered from COVID-19. V gene TRBV18 combines with J gene TRBJ2-6, with D unresolved. The CDR3 sequence: CASSPPASPGANVLTF. The CDR3 bases are TGTGCCAGCTCACCACCTGCGTCCCCTGGGGCCAACGTCCTGACTTTC.